This TCR beta chain is from a study of beta chain features in type 1 diabetes. By way of CD45RO/CCR7/CD25/CD127/CD95/CD27, the CD4+ regulatory, stem cell-like memory, central memory and naive cells were sorted. Every isolated RNA sample was fully reverse transcribed, so sequencing captured expressed TCRB transcripts. Libraries were prepared by immunoSEQ multiplex PCR; TCRdb keeps only in-frame clonotypes and omits some of them. The sample holds 150,000 to 200,000 clones, roughly 59% seen once. The CDR3 loop spans 15 amino acids. Trimming at V came to 3 bases and at J to 5 bases, leaving 8 bases not matched to a gene. From germline, CDR1 is GTSNPN and CDR2 SVGIG (reference sequence). This clone was found once. Its specificity is unknown. Overall study findings and caveats: More deletions and fewer insertions at VDJ junctions were seen in type 1 diabetes patients. Any HLA type influence on TCRB rearrangement was left unresolved here. A moderate, significant TCRB CDR3 shortening appeared in type 1 diabetes across four CD4+ subsets.

The J gene is TRBJ1-5, the V gene TRBV30, with 9 bases matching TRBD1. The clonotype was recovered from a man aged 25 to 45 with type 1 diabetes. Sequenced sample: naive CD4+ T cells from blood. The CDR3 coding sequence is TGTGCCTGGAGCGGCGGGACAGGGATTGATCAGCCCCAGCATTTT. Translation gives CAWSGGTGIDQPQHF.